This T cell receptor beta chain was retrieved from a study of shared clonotypes between healthy human individuals (dated by TCRdb to the early 2020s). Regarding the research as a whole: The cohort comprised two women and a few men aged 18 to 49 years. For each donor, CD4 naive and CD4 memory were each run on three plates, CD8 naive on two plates, and CD8 memory on one plate. The study deeply sequenced blood TCR repertoires of five healthy adults to estimate repertoire size and the extent of clonotype sharing between individuals. Libraries were prepared and TCR repertoires were sequenced by different laboratories using diverse techniques, in order to increase sequencing depth and limit assay-specific biases. Leukapheresis yielded between about 0.9 and 8.9 billion PBMCs per donor.

Comment on this clone: What antigen it recognizes has not been identified. No qualities accompany the bases; no much larger clone lies one base away.

Healthy HIV-negative adults with no recently reported acute infections or vaccinations were included as donors. Every donor was a Caucasian adult residing in Nashville, Tennessee, USA. CD4+ T cells were enriched by magnetic negative selection; naive cells were then positively selected on CD45RA, and the negative fraction formed the memory subset. Blood was obtained by leukapheresis, after which PBMCs were separated by Ficoll-Histopaque density gradient centrifugation and cryopreserved in liquid nitrogen vapor phase. Purity and quantity of every magnetically sorted T cell population were checked by analytical flow cytometry. Each sorted fraction had its genomic DNA isolated and then quantified by UV absorbance on a Nanodrop 2000c. Using the deep immunoSEQ assay, multiplex PCR amplified TCR CDR3 regions from genomic DNA. Genomic DNA extracted from each cell subset was distributed evenly over all wells of several immunoSEQ 96-well plates, and each plate served as one replicate. For sorted subsets, each replicate PCR was loaded with 200 to 250 ng genomic DNA, equivalent to 30,000 to 35,000 T cell genomes. Purified libraries were measured with a Qubit 3.0 fluorometer, size-checked on a Bioanalyzer 2100, and measured again with the KAPA Library Quantification kit. Each immunoSEQ 96-well plate was sequenced on its own single-read 150-cycle Illumina NextSeq 550 flow cell. In the paper's pipeline: The immunoSEQ output contained only junctional sequences without quality scores, so filtering could not match that applied to full-length reads. To assign V/J genes and CDR3, sequences were annotated using PyIR, a Python wrapper for IgBLAST v1.9, with IMGT germline references. Reads were filtered out if the reads had weak V/J assignments (E-value above 1e-6), no CDR3, stop codons, out-of-frame junctions, or ambiguous translated residues. V3J clonotypes were defined by identical inferred V gene, J gene, and CDR3 amino acid sequence. Percentage overlap between repertoires was calculated by dividing the number of shared unique clonotypes by the size of the smaller repertoire. Three approaches were used to assess repertoire richness: RTK rarefaction, the Chao1 estimator, and Recon v2.1 estimates of unobserved clonotypes. Generation probabilities were computed with OLGA for all TCRbeta clonotypes obtained by the gDNA method from a handful of donors. TCRdb re-hosts the immuneACCESS table, in-frame sequences only. Its copies lack some clones; in the studies checked, an unresolved V gene accounts for under half of them, and the cause for the rest is not known. That table furnishes V, J and clone size, whereas the DNA furnished D and trimming. The sample table lists 1,500,000 or so clones, roughly 98.5% of them with a count of one. Roughly 0.35% of the sample belongs to the ten largest clones.

Trimming costs V 3 bases and J 3 bases, and their ends lie 16 bases apart. Taken from the germline V gene, the CDR1 and CDR2 loops are MGHDK and SYGVNS. The CDR3 covers 16 residues, taking in both the cysteine and the phenylalanine. The kept DNA is CDR3 alone, 48 bases in frame from the first base. The paper as a whole reports these results and caveats: Because the study included only a small number of donors, the genetic and exposure-history diversity represented was limited. Sampling was limited to blood, and TCR repertoires in tissue likely differ from TCR repertoires in blood. Naive subsets generally had larger estimated clonotype richness than memory subsets did. Compared with non-shared clonotypes, clonotypes shared by all four sorted-subset donors had higher generation probabilities. Pairwise subsampling led to the expectation that sequencing depth would affect the degree of clonotype sharing among donors. Across a few donors, roughly 5% of naive CD4, around 3.5% of naive CD8, approximately 2.5% of memory CD4, and roughly 0.41% of memory CD8 clonotypes were shared. Even with the large sequencing depth, rarefaction of the sorted-subset datasets indicated that sequencing was incomplete.

The sequenced sample consisted of naive CD4+ T cells sorted from blood. This sample's cell subset or site label indicates: CD45RA+ positively selected. The V gene is TRBV25-1 and the J gene is TRBJ2-3; a confident D gene designation cannot be given. This clonotype originated in a young man in good health. The CDR3 region: CASSDLRFRQTDTQYF. The DNA sequence is given as TGTGCCAGCAGTGATCTACGGTTCCGTCAAACAGATACGCAGTATTTT.